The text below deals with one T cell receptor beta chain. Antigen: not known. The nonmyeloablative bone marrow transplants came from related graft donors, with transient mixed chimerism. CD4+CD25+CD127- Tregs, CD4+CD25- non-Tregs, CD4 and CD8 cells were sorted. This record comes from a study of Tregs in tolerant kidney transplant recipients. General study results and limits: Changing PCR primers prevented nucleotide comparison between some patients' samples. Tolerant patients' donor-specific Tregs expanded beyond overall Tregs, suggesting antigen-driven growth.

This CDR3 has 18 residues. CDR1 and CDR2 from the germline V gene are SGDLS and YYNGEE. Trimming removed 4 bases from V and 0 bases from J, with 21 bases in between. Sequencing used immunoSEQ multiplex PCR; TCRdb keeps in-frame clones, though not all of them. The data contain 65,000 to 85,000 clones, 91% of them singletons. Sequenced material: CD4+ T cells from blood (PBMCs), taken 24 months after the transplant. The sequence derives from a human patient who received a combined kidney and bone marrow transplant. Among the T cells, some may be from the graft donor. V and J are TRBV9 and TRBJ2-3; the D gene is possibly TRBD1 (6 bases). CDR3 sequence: CASSHSPGTWASTDTQYF. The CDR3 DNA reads TGTGCCAGCAGCCATTCGCCCGGGACATGGGCTAGCACAGATACGCAGTATTTT.